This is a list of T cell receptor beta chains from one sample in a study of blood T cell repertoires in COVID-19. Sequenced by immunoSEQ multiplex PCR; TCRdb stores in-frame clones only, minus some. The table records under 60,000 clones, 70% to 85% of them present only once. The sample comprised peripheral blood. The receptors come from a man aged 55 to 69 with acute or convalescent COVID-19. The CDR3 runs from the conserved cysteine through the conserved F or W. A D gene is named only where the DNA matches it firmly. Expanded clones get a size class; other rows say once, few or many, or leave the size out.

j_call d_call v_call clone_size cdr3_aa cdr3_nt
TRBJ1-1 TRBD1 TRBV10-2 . CASSETRQGQAFF TGCGCCAGCAGTGAGACCCGACAGGGCCAAGCTTTCTTT
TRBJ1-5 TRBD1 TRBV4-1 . CASSQGPDREIVPQHF TGCGCCAGCAGCCAAGGGCCCGACAGGGAAATTGTTCCCCAGCATTTT
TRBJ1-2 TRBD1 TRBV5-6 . CASSARQGMIYGYTF TGTGCCAGCAGCGCCAGACAGGGGATGATCTATGGCTACACCTTC
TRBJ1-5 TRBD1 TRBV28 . CASSRTGAQPQHF TGTGCCAGCAGTCGAACAGGGGCTCAGCCCCAGCATTTT
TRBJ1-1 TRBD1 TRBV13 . CASSLDRAQAFF TGTGCCAGCAGCCTCGACAGGGCTCAAGCTTTCTTT
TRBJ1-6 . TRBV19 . CATLTAPDPGNSPLHF TGTGCCACCTTGACAGCCCCCGATCCGGGTAATTCACCCCTCCACTTT
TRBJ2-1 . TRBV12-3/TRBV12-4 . CASGAWDEQFF TGTGCCAGCGGGGCCTGGGATGAGCAGTTCTTC
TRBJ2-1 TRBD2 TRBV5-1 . CASSRQAGGSYNEQFF TGCGCCAGCAGCAGACAAGCGGGGGGCTCCTACAATGAGCAGTTCTTC
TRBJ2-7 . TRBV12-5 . CASARGSSYEQYF TGTGCTAGTGCCCGGGGATCCTCCTACGAGCAGTACTTC
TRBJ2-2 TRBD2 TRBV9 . CASSVSGGAGELFF TGTGCCAGCAGCGTTAGCGGGGGGGCCGGGGAGCTGTTTTTT
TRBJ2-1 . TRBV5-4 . CASSLWQAGSEQFF TGTGCCAGCAGCTTGTGGCAGGCTGGAAGTGAGCAGTTCTTC
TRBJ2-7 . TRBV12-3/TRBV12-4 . CASSLGGTYEQYF TGTGCCAGCAGTTTGGGCGGGACCTACGAGCAGTACTTC
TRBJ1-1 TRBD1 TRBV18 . CASSPPWRTGQYTEAFF TGTGCCAGCTCACCGCCGTGGAGGACAGGTCAATACACTGAAGCTTTCTTT
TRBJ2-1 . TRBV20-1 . CSARGDEQFF TGCAGTGCTAGAGGAGATGAGCAGTTCTTC
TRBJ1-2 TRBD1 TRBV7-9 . CASTFDRVSYGYTF TGTGCCAGCACCTTCGACAGGGTGTCCTATGGCTACACCTTC
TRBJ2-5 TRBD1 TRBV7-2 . CASSFDRGGETQYF TGTGCCAGCAGCTTCGACAGGGGGGGAGAGACCCAGTACTTC
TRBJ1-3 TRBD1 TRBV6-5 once CASSYSRGGPGNTIYF TGTGCCAGCAGTTACTCGAGAGGGGGCCCCGGAAACACCATATATTTT